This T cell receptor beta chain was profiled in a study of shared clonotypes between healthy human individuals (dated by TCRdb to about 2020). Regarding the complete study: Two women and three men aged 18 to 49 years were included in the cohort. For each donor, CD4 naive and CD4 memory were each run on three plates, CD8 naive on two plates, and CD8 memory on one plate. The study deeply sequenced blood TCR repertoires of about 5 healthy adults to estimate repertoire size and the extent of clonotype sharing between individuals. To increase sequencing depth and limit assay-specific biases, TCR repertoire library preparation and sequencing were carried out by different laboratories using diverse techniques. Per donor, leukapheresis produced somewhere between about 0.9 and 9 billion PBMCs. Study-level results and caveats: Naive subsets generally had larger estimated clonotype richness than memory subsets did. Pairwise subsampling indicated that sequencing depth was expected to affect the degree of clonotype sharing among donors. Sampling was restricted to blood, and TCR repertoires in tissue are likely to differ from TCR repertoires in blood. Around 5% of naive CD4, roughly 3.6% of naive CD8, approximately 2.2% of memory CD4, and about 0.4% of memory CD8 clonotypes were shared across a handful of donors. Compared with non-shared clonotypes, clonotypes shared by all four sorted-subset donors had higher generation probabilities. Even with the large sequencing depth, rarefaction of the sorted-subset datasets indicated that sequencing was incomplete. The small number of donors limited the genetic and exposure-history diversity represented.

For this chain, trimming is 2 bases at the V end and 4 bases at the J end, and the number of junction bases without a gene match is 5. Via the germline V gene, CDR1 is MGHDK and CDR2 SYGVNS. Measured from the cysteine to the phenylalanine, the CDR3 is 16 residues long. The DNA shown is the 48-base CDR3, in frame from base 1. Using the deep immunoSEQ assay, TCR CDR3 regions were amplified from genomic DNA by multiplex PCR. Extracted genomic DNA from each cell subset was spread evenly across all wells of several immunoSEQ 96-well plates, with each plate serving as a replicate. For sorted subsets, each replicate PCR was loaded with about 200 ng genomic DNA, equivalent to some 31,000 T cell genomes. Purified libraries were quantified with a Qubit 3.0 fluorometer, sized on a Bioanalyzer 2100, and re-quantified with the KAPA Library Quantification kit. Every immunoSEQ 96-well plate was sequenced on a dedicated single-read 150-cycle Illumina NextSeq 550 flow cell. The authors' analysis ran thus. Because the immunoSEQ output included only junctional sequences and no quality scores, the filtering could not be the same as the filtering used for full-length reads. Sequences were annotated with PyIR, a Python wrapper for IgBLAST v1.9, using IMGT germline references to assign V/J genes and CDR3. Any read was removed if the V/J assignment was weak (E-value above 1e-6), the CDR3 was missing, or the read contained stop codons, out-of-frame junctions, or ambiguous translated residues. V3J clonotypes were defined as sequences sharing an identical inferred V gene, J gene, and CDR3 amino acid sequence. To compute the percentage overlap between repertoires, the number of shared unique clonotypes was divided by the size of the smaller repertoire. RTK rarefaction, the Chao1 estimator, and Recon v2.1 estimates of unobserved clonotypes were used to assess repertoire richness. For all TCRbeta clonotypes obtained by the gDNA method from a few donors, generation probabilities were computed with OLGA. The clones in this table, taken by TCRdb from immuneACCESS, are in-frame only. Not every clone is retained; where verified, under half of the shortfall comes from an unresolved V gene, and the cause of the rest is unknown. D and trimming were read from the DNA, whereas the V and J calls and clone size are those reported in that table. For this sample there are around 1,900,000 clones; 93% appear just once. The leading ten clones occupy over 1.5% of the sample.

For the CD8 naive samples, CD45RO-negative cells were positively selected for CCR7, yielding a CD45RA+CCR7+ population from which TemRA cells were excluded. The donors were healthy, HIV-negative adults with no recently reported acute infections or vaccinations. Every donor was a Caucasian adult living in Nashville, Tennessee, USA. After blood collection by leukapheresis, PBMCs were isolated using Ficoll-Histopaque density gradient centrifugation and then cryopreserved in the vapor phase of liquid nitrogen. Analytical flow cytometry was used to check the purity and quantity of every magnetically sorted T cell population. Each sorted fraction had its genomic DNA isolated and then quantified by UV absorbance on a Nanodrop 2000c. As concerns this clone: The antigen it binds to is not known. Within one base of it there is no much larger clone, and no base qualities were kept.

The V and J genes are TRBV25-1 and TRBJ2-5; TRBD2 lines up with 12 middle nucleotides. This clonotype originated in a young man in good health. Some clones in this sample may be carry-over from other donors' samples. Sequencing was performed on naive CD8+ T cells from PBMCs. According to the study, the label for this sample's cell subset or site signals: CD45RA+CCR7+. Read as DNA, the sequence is TGTGCCAGCAGTGAAGGGCTAGCGGGGGGGAGAGAGACCCAGTACTTC. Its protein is CASSEGLAGGRETQYF.